This TCR beta chain was recorded in a study of beta chain features in type 1 diabetes. General study points: TCRB CDR3s from Type 1 diabetes patients were moderately but significantly shorter in all four CD4+ subsets. A closer apparent resemblance between naive, central memory and Treg TCRB repertoires was seen in patients than in healthy donors.

Concerning this clone: Its antigen is undetermined.

TCRB transcripts that were expressed got sequenced, as all of the isolated RNA had been reverse transcribed. Method: immunoSEQ multiplex PCR; TCRdb's copy keeps in-frame clones and lacks some. This sample has roughly 150,000 clones; approximately 10% occur once, and the top ten carry more than 0.45%. The CDR3 covers 14 residues. V gave up 4 bases and J gave up 6 bases, with 15 bases separating them. Germline lookup yields CDR1 LNHDA and CDR2 SQIVND (reference sequence). The TCR sequence derives from a man in his thirties or forties with type 1 diabetes. Sample: central memory CD4+ T cells from blood. V gene TRBV19 combines with J gene TRBJ1-1; D perhaps matches TRBD1 (5 bases). The chain's CDR3 is CASSTGSWFAEAFF. CDR3 DNA: TGTGCCAGTAGTACAGGGTCCTGGTTCGCTGAAGCTTTCTTT. The variable domain in full, with the rest retrieved from reference TRBV19 and TRBJ1-1, is DGGITQSPKYLFRKEGQNVTLSCEQNLNHDAMYWYRQDPGQGLRLIYYSQIVNDFQKGDIAEGYSVSREKKESFPLTVTSAQKNPTAFYLCASSTGSWFAEAFFGQGTRLTVV.